Sequencing of this T cell receptor (beta chain) was carried out in a study of blood T cell repertoires in COVID-19. About the study: PBMCs, B-cell-depleted T cells, or T cells provided the cDNA or gDNA that made up the material.

Germline V gene sequence: CDR1 SGDLS, CDR2 YYNGEE. V lost 3 bases and J lost 4; bases outside the gene matches: 6. This CDR3 is built from 16 residues. Assay: immunoSEQ multiplex PCR; the TCRdb copy retains only in-frame clones and omits some. The sample records hundreds of thousands of clones, roughly 89% being singletons. The specimen sequenced was peripheral blood. The clonotype originates from a man in his fifties or sixties who had recovered from COVID-19. This chain joins TRBV9 and TRBJ2-1, with 11 bases identical to TRBD2. CDR3 loop: CASSAPGTSGYNEQFF. As DNA, the CDR3 is TGTGCCAGCAGCGCGCCCGGGACTAGCGGTTACAATGAGCAGTTCTTC.